These 29 T cell receptor beta chains were sequenced from one sample in a study of beta chain features in type 1 diabetes. Their target antigens are unknown. Study conclusions and caveats: The study found moderately but significantly shorter TCRB CDR3s in all four CD4+ subsets of Type 1 diabetes patients.

Expressed TCRB transcripts were sequenced after all isolated RNA was converted to cDNA. Method: immunoSEQ multiplex PCR; TCRdb's copy keeps in-frame clones and lacks some. Of a few hundred thousand clones in the sample, about 13% were seen once. The source material was naive CD4+ T cells from blood. The receptors stem from a woman between 18 and 29 years old with type 1 diabetes.

The chain uses TRBV11-2 and TRBJ1-2; 7 nucleotides match TRBD1. With V trimmed by 3 bases and J by 4 bases, 8 bases remained unmatched. Germline-derived CDR1 and CDR2 are SGHAT and FQNNGV. The CDR3 has 15 residues. The CDR3 loop reads CASSLGLQGTYGYTF. CDR3 sequence (DNA): TGTGCCAGCAGCTTGGGATTACAGGGGACCTATGGCTACACCTTC.

J is TRBJ2-1 and V is TRBV11-2; 7 nucleotides align to TRBD2. The ends lost 1 base at V and 6 bases at J; junction bases unmatched: 9. CDR3 length equals 16 residues. Germline CDR1 and CDR2: SGHAT and FQNNGV. The CDR3, as DNA: TGTGCCAGCAGCTTAGTACCGGGACTAAAGTTCAATGAGCAGTTCTTC. Amino acids: CASSLVPGLKFNEQFF.

The CDR3: CSVAGGGEAFF. The CDR3 DNA reads as TGCAGCGTCGCCGGGGGGGGAGAAGCTTTCTTT. The V and J genes are TRBV29-1 and TRBJ1-1; tentative D call: TRBD1 (5 bases). This CDR3 has 11 residues. The V and J ends lost 6 bases and 8 bases respectively, with 13 bases between them. Germline values: CDR1 SQVTM, CDR2 ANQGSEA.

This clone is a singleton in its sample. The chain has TRBV4-1 and TRBJ1-1; tentatively, D is TRBD1 (6 bases). Germline CDR1 MGHRA, CDR2 YSYEKL. Trimming took 0 bases from V and 4 from J, leaving 12 bases between them. CDR3 length equals 15 residues. CDR3 nucleotide sequence: TGCGCCAGCAGCCAAGATAGGGGGTCGGGCACTGAAGCTTTCTTT. Translation: CASSQDRGSGTEAFF.

In its sample, this clone was seen once. The chain is built from TRBV7-9 and TRBJ2-1; maybe TRBD2 (6 bases). V lost 3 bases and J 3 bases, leaving 12 bases between the germline ends. The CDR3 spans 15 residues. From germline, CDR1 is SEHNR and CDR2 FQNEAQ (reference sequence). CDR3 sequence: CASSLEEGSYNEQFF. Here the CDR3 DNA reads TGTGCCAGCAGCTTGGAGGAGGGGAGCTACAATGAGCAGTTCTTC.

This chain's CDR3 is CASSLNPGQGIYEQYF. CDR3 bases: TGCGCCAGCAGCTTGAATCCCGGACAGGGCATTTACGAGCAGTACTTC. V gene TRBV5-1 combines with J gene TRBJ2-7, with TRBD1 matching over 8 bases. CDR3 length: 16 residues. J was trimmed by 4 bases and V by 1 base; bases with no gene match: 10. Germline-derived CDR1 and CDR2 are SGHRS and YFSETQ.

V usage is TRBV7-2 and J usage is TRBJ2-5, with 8 bases lining up with TRBD1. There are 13 residues in the CDR3. Germline CDR1 and CDR2: SGHTA and FQGNSA. V gave up 4 bases and J gave up 7 bases; unmatched junction bases: 5. CDR3 DNA: TGTGCCAGCAGCTCGGGACAGGCGAGGACCCAGTACTTC. It encodes CASSSGQARTQYF.

The chain combines TRBV9 with TRBJ2-1; 11 bases are a match to TRBD1. V trimming: 2 bases; J trimming: 4 bases; junction bases outside the gene matches: 5. The CDR3 consists of 16 residues. Germline-derived CDR1 and CDR2 are SGDLS and YYNGEE. CDR3 sequence: CASSVVGTGGYNEQFF. CDR3 nucleotide sequence: TGTGCCAGCAGCGTCGTGGGGACAGGGGGTTACAATGAGCAGTTCTTC.

The gene calls are TRBV27 and TRBJ2-3; D might be TRBD2 (6 bases). This CDR3 has 18 amino acids. CDR1 is MNHEY and CDR2 is SMNVEV in the germline V gene (reference sequence). V was trimmed by 7 bases and J by 2 bases, leaving 25 bases between them. CDR3 region: CASKELAASGSTTDTQYF. The CDR3, as DNA: TGTGCCAGCAAAGAGTTGGCCGCATCCGGGAGCACCACAGATACGCAGTATTTT.

This clone was found a few times. The chain carries TRBV5-6 and TRBJ2-3; no definite D call. The germline V gene encodes CDR1 SGHDT and CDR2 YYEEEE. The CDR3 contains 12 residues. Trimming took off 2 bases at V and 3 bases at J, with 4 bases between the two ends. CDR3 DNA sequence: TGTGCCAGCAGCTTCTCTACAGATACGCAGTATTTT. It encodes CASSFSTDTQYF.

This rearrangement joins TRBV11-3 to TRBJ1-2, with a possible D match to TRBD1 (5 bases). CDR3 size: 15 residues. Trimming pared 0 bases from V and 0 bases from J, leaving 8 bases between. Germline lookup yields CDR1 SGHNT and CDR2 YENEEA. The CDR3 sequence: CASSLDDSTNYGYTF. DNA of the CDR3: TGTGCCAGCAGCTTAGACGACAGTACTAACTATGGCTACACCTTC.

The gene calls are TRBV29-1 and TRBJ1-1; no firm D call. CDR1 and CDR2 from the germline V gene are SQVTM and ANQGSEA. The V gene lost 3 bases and the J gene lost 1 base, with 3 bases spanning the gap. The CDR3 has 11 amino acids. CDR3 region: CSVDRNTEAFF. As DNA, the CDR3 is TGCAGCGTTGACAGGAACACTGAAGCTTTCTTT.

The chain uses TRBV27 and TRBJ2-5; the D gene is possibly TRBD2 (5 bases). Trimming took 3 bases from V and 3 from J, leaving 8 bases between them. CDR3 length: 13 amino acids. Germline V gene lookup returns CDR1 MNHEY and CDR2 SMNVEV (reference sequence). The CDR3 region has the DNA TGTGCCAGCAGTTTGTCCGGGAAAGAGACCCAGTACTTC. This translates into CASSLSGKETQYF.

The J gene is TRBJ1-3, the V gene TRBV19, with a tentative D call TRBD1 (5 bases). Per germline, CDR1 LNHDA and CDR2 SQIVND (reference sequence). This CDR3 spans 15 amino acids. Trimming shortened V by 7 bases and J by 0 bases, and 13 bases separated the two germline ends. DNA of the CDR3: TGTGCCAGTAAAGTTCGGGGGAACTCTGGAAACACCATATATTTT. Translating it yields CASKVRGNSGNTIYF.

This chain links TRBV5-1 with TRBJ2-7; possibly TRBD2 for D (5 bases). Germline CDR1 and CDR2: SGHRS and YFSETQ. The V end lost 3 bases, the J end lost 2 bases, and 18 bases lay between the germline ends. The CDR3 contains 16 residues. As DNA, the CDR3 is TGCGCCAGCAGCTACGGTGACACCTCTAGCCCCTACGAGCAGTACGTC. Protein: CASSYGDTSSPYEQYV.

The genes are TRBV18 and TRBJ1-5; D gene ambiguous. This CDR3 has 15 amino acids. Trimming left V 5 bases short and J 4 bases short, with 15 bases between. Germline CDR1 and CDR2: KGHSH and LQKENI. CDR3 bases: TGTGCCAGCTCATCTACGAAGAGTTGGAATCAGCCCCAGCATTTT. It specifies CASSSTKSWNQPQHF. The full variable domain, rest sourced from reference TRBV18 and TRBJ1-5, is NAGVMQNPRHLVRRRGQEARLRCSPMKGHSHVYWYRQLPEEGLKFMVYLQKENIIDESGMPKERFSAEFPKEGPSILRIQQVVRGDSAAYFCASSSTKSWNQPQHFGDGTRLSIL.

V and J are TRBV30 and TRBJ2-6, with 7 bases aligning to TRBD1. Per the germline V gene, CDR1 is GTSNPN and CDR2 is SVGIG (reference sequence). After removal of 4 bases from V and 2 bases from J, the junction contained 5 bases not matched to a gene. CDR3 length equals 15 residues. CDR3 sequence (DNA): TGTGCCTGGAAACAGGGGTTCCCTGGGGCCAACGTCCTGACTTTC. This gives the protein CAWKQGFPGANVLTF.

This clone was seen only a few times. The J gene is TRBJ1-1, the V gene TRBV5-1; a weak D match, TRBD1 (5 bases). The CDR3 loop spans 17 amino acids. Germline V gene data show CDR1 as SGHRS and CDR2 as YFSETQ. Trimming shortened V by 0 bases and J by 5 bases, and 20 bases separated the two germline ends. The CDR3 loop reads CASSLALGGAAGTEAFF. The CDR3 DNA reads as TGCGCCAGCAGCTTGGCCCTAGGAGGGGCCGCCGGAACTGAAGCTTTCTTT.

The V and J genes are TRBV6-5 and TRBJ2-7; a weak D match, TRBD1 (6 bases). Looked up from germline, CDR1 is MNHEY and CDR2 is SVGAGI. The V and J ends lost 8 bases and 0 bases respectively, with 14 bases between them. The CDR3 runs to 14 residues. The CDR3 DNA sequence: TGTGCCAGCCCCAAGGGGGAGAGCTCCTACGAGCAGTACTTC. It yields the protein CASPKGESSYEQYF.

The table lists this clone with a few counts. The chain combines TRBV5-1 with TRBJ2-1, with D unclear. V shed 0 bases and J shed 2 bases, with 9 bases lying between them. The CDR3 length is 15 residues. The V gene's germline CDR1 is SGHRS and CDR2 YFSETQ. CDR3 nucleotides: TGCGCCAGCAGCTTGGGCCAGGTTGCCTACAATGAGCAGTTCTTC. It encodes CASSLGQVAYNEQFF.

This chain uses TRBV10-1 with TRBJ2-5; no definite D call. CDR1 is WNHNN, CDR2 SYGVQD, per germline (reference sequence). This CDR3 has 14 residues. Trimming shortened V by 2 bases and J by 1 base, and 8 bases separated the two germline ends. CDR3 DNA: TGCGCCAGCAGTGAGACAGAAGCCCAAGAGACCCAGTACTTC. Translation gives CASSETEAQETQYF.

The genes are TRBV5-1 and TRBJ1-2; 9 positions agree with TRBD1. The CDR3 covers 15 residues. The V segment lost 3 bases and the J segment 0 bases; nucleotides outside the gene matches: 3. Germline lookup yields CDR1 SGHRS and CDR2 YFSETQ. CDR3 in amino acids: CASSWGQGANYGYTF. The CDR3 nucleotides read TGCGCCAGCAGCTGGGGACAGGGTGCTAACTATGGCTACACCTTC.

This clone turned up a few times. The chain joins TRBV30 to TRBJ1-5; a weak D match, TRBD1 (6 bases). Per the germline V gene, CDR1 is GTSNPN and CDR2 is SVGIG (reference sequence). Trimming took off 3 bases at V and 6 bases at J, with 12 bases between the two ends. CDR3 length: 13 amino acids. The CDR3 reads CAWSPGGSQPQHF. CDR3 coding DNA: TGTGCCTGGAGCCCGGGGGGCTCTCAGCCCCAGCATTTT.

The chain has TRBV6-5 and TRBJ2-5; 12 bases agree with TRBD2. This CDR3 is built from 15 residues. Germline CDR1 MNHEY, CDR2 SVGAGI. V was clipped by 0 bases and J by 4 bases; unmatched bases: 0. The CDR3 loop is CASSYSGLAGETQYF. CDR3 sequence (DNA): TGTGCCAGCAGTTACTCGGGACTAGCGGGAGAGACCCAGTACTTC.

The rearrangement joins TRBV5-1 to TRBJ2-1; 12 bases align to TRBD2. The ends lost 0 bases at V and 10 bases at J; junction bases unmatched: 5. The germline V gene encodes CDR1 SGHRS and CDR2 YFSETQ. The CDR3 is 15 residues long. CDR3 bases: TGCGCCAGCAGCTTGGTCCTAGCGGGAGGGTCGGAGCAGTTCTTC. Translating gives CASSLVLAGGSEQFF.

This clone was seen a few times. CDR3 DNA sequence: TGTGCCAGCTCATTTGGACAGGGGAACACTGAAGCTTTCTTT. Its protein product is CASSFGQGNTEAFF. The chain recombines TRBV18 with TRBJ1-1; 8 bases map to TRBD1. CDR1 and CDR2 from the germline V gene are KGHSH and LQKENI. CDR3 size: 14 residues. V was pared by 5 bases and J by 1 base, with 3 bases of the junction left unmatched.

This clone has a handful of counts. This rearrangement joins TRBV2 to TRBJ2-7; TRBD2 might be the D (6 bases). The CDR3 runs 16 residues. Germline V gene lookup returns CDR1 SNHLY and CDR2 FYNNEI. Trimming cost V 6 bases and J 0 bases, with 18 bases left between them. CDR3 amino acids: CASRGGLLVSSYEQYF. In nucleotides, the CDR3 is TGTGCCAGCAGGGGGGGTTTGCTGGTGAGCTCCTACGAGCAGTACTTC.

This clone was found a few times. CDR3 DNA sequence: TGCGCCAGCAGCCCCCAGGGTCGAGAGACCCAGTACTTC. This gives the protein CASSPQGRETQYF. The V gene is TRBV5-1, the J gene TRBJ2-5; perhaps TRBD1 as D (5 bases). V was clipped by 4 bases and J by 4 bases, with 11 bases between them. The CDR3 has 13 amino acids. CDR1 is SGHRS, CDR2 YFSETQ, per germline.

The chain has TRBV7-2 and TRBJ2-7, with 8 bases fitting TRBD2. J gave up 4 bases and V 4 bases, and 3 bases lay outside the gene matches. The CDR3 is made up of 13 amino acids. From germline, CDR1 is SGHTA and CDR2 FQGNSA. In DNA form, the CDR3 reads TGTGCCAGCAGCTACGGGGGGGGTTACGAGCAGTACGTC. It codes for CASSYGGGYEQYV.